The rows below give T cell receptor beta chains drawn from one sample of a study of cytomegalovirus exposure and HLA in healthy donors. Repertoires were generated with immunoSEQ multiplex PCR, while TCRdb's copy carries only in-frame clones and drops some. The table records approximately 69,000 clones, around 70% of them present only once. The sample taken for sequencing was PBMCs. These receptor sequences come from a woman aged 25-40 years in good health and CMV-seropositive. CDR3s include the opening cysteine and the closing phenylalanine or tryptophan.

v_call: TRBV9
j_call: TRBJ2-1
cdr3_aa: CASSVGGRVHEQFF

v_call: TRBV10-3
j_call: TRBJ1-5
cdr3_aa: CAISAGTPFSNQPQHF

v_call: TRBV5-4
j_call: TRBJ2-3
cdr3_aa: CASSQEVIPEKNTQYF

v_call: TRBV7-8
j_call: TRBJ2-5
cdr3_aa: CASSFGGGLLTQYF

v_call: TRBV5-1
j_call: TRBJ2-7
cdr3_aa: CASSLETSGNGYF

v_call: TRBV28
j_call: TRBJ1-4
cdr3_aa: CASSPGQGRLGNEKLFF

v_call: TRBV19
j_call: TRBJ1-2
cdr3_aa: CASTYSSYGYTF

v_call: TRBV6-4
j_call: TRBJ1-4
cdr3_aa: CASSDFIRGQGNEKLFF

v_call: TRBV27
j_call: TRBJ2-7
cdr3_aa: CASRSGGGEQYF

v_call: TRBV5-4
j_call: TRBJ2-7
cdr3_aa: CASGLGAGGGLQEQYF

v_call: TRBV10-1
j_call: TRBJ1-5
cdr3_aa: CASSESHDTSPVQPQHF

v_call: TRBV27
j_call: TRBJ2-2
cdr3_aa: CASSGTLDANTGELFF

v_call: TRBV9
j_call: TRBJ2-7
cdr3_aa: CASSKTSLAEVEQYF

v_call: TRBV9
j_call: TRBJ1-1
cdr3_aa: CASSVGQGLATEAFF

v_call: TRBV13
j_call: TRBJ1-5
cdr3_aa: CASSLSRGSNQPQHF

v_call: TRBV5-1
j_call: TRBJ1-1
cdr3_aa: CASSFTGDAEAFF

v_call: TRBV29-1
j_call: TRBJ2-7
cdr3_aa: CSVEKGNSYEQYF

v_call: TRBV28
j_call: TRBJ1-1
cdr3_aa: CASSLPPPGPEAFF

v_call: TRBV18
j_call: TRBJ2-7
cdr3_aa: CASTTGIYEQYF

v_call: TRBV2
j_call: TRBJ1-5
cdr3_aa: CATRSDDGSNQPQHF

v_call: TRBV28
j_call: TRBJ1-5
cdr3_aa: CASRYLGGRGQPQHF

v_call: TRBV28
j_call: TRBJ1-2
cdr3_aa: CASRPGGAEYGYTF

v_call: TRBV6-5
j_call: TRBJ2-1
cdr3_aa: CASGQGKRNEQFF

v_call: TRBV19
j_call: TRBJ1-2
cdr3_aa: CASRSADSYGYTF

v_call: TRBV28
j_call: TRBJ1-5
cdr3_aa: CASSLRGYNQPQHF

v_call: TRBV6-5
j_call: TRBJ2-7
cdr3_aa: CASSHGTGGYEQYF

v_call: TRBV9
j_call: TRBJ2-1
cdr3_aa: CASSVGTGTYNEQFF

v_call: TRBV5-1
j_call: TRBJ2-1
cdr3_aa: CASSLGEVREQFF

v_call: TRBV9
j_call: TRBJ2-1
cdr3_aa: CASSSSGSGNEQFF

v_call: TRBV4-1
j_call: TRBJ1-2
cdr3_aa: CASSQDPQGNYGYTF

v_call: TRBV5-1
j_call: TRBJ2-3
cdr3_aa: CASSPGEGGTADTQYF

v_call: TRBV12-5
j_call: TRBJ1-1
cdr3_aa: CASGLGTGGTEAFF

v_call: TRBV4-1
j_call: TRBJ1-5
cdr3_aa: CASSQDQTGAYSNQPQHF

v_call: TRBV10-3
j_call: TRBJ1-1
cdr3_aa: CAISERQGADTEAFF

v_call: TRBV29-1
j_call: TRBJ2-2
cdr3_aa: CSVAGTGDTGELFF

v_call: TRBV7-8
j_call: TRBJ2-7
cdr3_aa: CASSSERSYYEQYF

v_call: TRBV5-1
j_call: TRBJ1-1
cdr3_aa: CASSLGGLNTEAFF

v_call: TRBV7-9
j_call: TRBJ2-2
cdr3_aa: CASSLIWATGELFF

v_call: TRBV11-2
j_call: TRBJ2-1
cdr3_aa: CAILLVNEQFF